The T cell receptor (beta chain) under discussion was sequenced for a study of cytomegalovirus exposure and HLA in healthy donors. In the case of this clone: Antigen specificity is unknown.

Study results and caveats: Subsequent analysis showed first-cohort TCR clusters tending to co-occur in 120 validation repertoires.

Trimming took off 8 bases at V and 5 bases at J, with 15 bases between the two ends. Germline CDR1 and CDR2: MRHNA and SNTAGT. The CDR3 loop spans 13 amino acids. Data came from immunoSEQ multiplex PCR; TCRdb stores just in-frame clones and leaves some out. The sample gives approximately 170,000 clones, 85% of which show up once; about 16% is in the top ten. The genes are TRBV6-4 and TRBJ1-1; D is perhaps TRBD1 (6 bases). Specimen: PBMCs. The sequence came from a man aged 18 to 30 in good health and CMV-seropositive. The CDR3 loop reads CASLTGRRTEAFF. CDR3 sequence (DNA): TGTGCCAGCTTAACAGGGCGACGGACTGAAGCTTTCTTT.